These 17 T cell receptor beta chains share one sample of origin, sequenced in a study of T-cell reconstitution after alpha-beta-depleted transplantation in children. Unique molecular identifiers were built into the TCRbeta library. Using its own MiXCR run on the PCR reads, TCRdb lists one record per CDR3 protein. This repertoire shows 70,000 to 95,000 distinct CDR3 sequences, more than 9% found once; its top ten account for 11% to 15%. Source: PBMCs from the stem cell graft donor, taken from the stem cell graft. These receptor sequences come from a human donor who donated a stem cell graft to a child with inherited bone marrow failure.

The sample holds many counts of this clonotype. This rearrangement joins TRBV5-1 to TRBJ2-2; 7 positions match TRBD2. Per germline, CDR1 SGHRS and CDR2 YFSETQ. Trimming at V came to 0 bases and at J to 7 bases, leaving 3 bases not matched to a gene. The length of the CDR3 is 14 residues. CDR3 in amino acids: CASSLGLAGGELFF. The CDR3 coding sequence is TGCGCCAGCAGCTTGGGACTAGCCGGCGGGGAGCTGTTTTTT.

This chain joins TRBV14 and TRBJ1-2; possibly TRBD1 for D (5 bases). Germline V gives CDR1 SGHDN, CDR2 FVKESK. Between the trimmed V and J ends, which lost 3 bases and 10 bases, there was a span of 15 bases. The CDR3 runs 13 residues. The CDR3 reads CASSQYRTTHYTF. The CDR3 DNA sequence: TGTGCCAGCAGCCAGTACAGGACGACTCACTACACCTTC.

This clonotype was seen repeatedly, ten times or more. The V and J genes are TRBV5-1 and TRBJ2-2; perhaps D is TRBD1 or TRBD2 (5 bases each). V shed 0 bases and J shed 1 base, with 7 bases lying between them. CDR3 length: 15 amino acids. The germline gives CDR1 SGHRS, CDR2 YFSETQ. In DNA form, the CDR3 reads TGCGCCAGCAGCTTGGTGGGGGAGAACACCGGGGAGCTGTTTTTT. This codes for CASSLVGENTGELFF.

This clonotype was counted at least ten times. V and J are TRBV19 and TRBJ1-4, with a weak D call TRBD1 (5 bases). The V gene's germline CDR1 is LNHDA and CDR2 SQIVND (reference sequence). The V gene lost 3 bases and the J gene lost 11 bases, with 16 bases spanning the gap. The CDR3 has 14 residues. The DNA of the CDR3 is TGTGCCAGTAGTATTACTGCTGACAGTCGTAAACTGTTTTTT. Amino acids: CASSITADSRKLFF.

This clonotype was observed many times. The chain employs TRBV3-1 and TRBJ2-7; D is unresolved. This CDR3 comprises 12 residues. Germline CDR1 and CDR2: LGHDT and YNNKEL (reference sequence). The V and J ends lost 1 base and 3 bases respectively, with 4 bases between them. Here the CDR3 DNA reads TGTGCCAGCAGCCAAGGGGGCTACGAGCAGTACTTC. Its translation is CASSQGGYEQYF.

This clonotype was seen repeatedly, ten times or more. V usage is TRBV12-3 or TRBV12-4 and J usage is TRBJ2-4; TRBD1 is a possible D gene (5 bases). The CDR3 is 15 residues long. The V end lost 7 bases, the J end lost 7 bases, and 20 bases lay between the germline ends. The CDR3 DNA reads as TGTGCCAGCACCCCCGGGCAGGGCGGATGGAACATTCAGTACTTC. Protein: CASTPGQGGWNIQYF.

The gene calls are TRBV10-2 and TRBJ1-5, with a tentative D call TRBD1 (6 bases). This CDR3 region has 14 residues. Germline loops: CDR1 WSHSY, CDR2 SAAADI. V lost 6 bases and J 0 bases, leaving 9 bases between the germline ends. This chain's CDR3 is CASRTGDSNQPQHF. In DNA, the CDR3 is TGCGCCAGCAGGACAGGAGATAGCAATCAGCCCCAGCATTTT.

This clonotype has at least ten counts. This sequence joins TRBV4-1 and TRBJ2-7; D might be TRBD1 (6 bases). The V gene lost 1 base and the J gene lost 6 bases, with 16 bases spanning the gap. Germline CDR1 reads MGHRA; CDR2 reads YSYEKL. The CDR3 totals 15 residues. The CDR3 spells CASSQGDIEKAEQYF. CDR3 coding DNA: TGCGCCAGCAGCCAAGGGGACATAGAGAAGGCCGAGCAGTACTTC.

Ten or more counts support this clonotype. The V gene is TRBV20-1, the J gene TRBJ2-1, with D tentatively TRBD1 (5 bases). The germline CDR1 and CDR2 sequences are DFQATT and SNEGSKA (reference sequence). The CDR3 consists of 14 residues. Trimming stripped 0 bases from V and 5 bases from J, with 11 bases between. In DNA, the CDR3 is TGCAGTGCTAGAGATATCCGACAGCACAATGAGCAGTTCTTC. Translated, it gives CSARDIRQHNEQFF.

In its sample, this clonotype was seen many times. The rearrangement links TRBV3-1 to TRBJ1-1; weak D call: TRBD1 (6 bases). Germline-derived CDR1 and CDR2 are LGHDT and YNNKEL (reference sequence). The CDR3 has 14 residues. Trimming cost V 2 bases and J 1 base, with 8 bases left between them. The CDR3 DNA reads TGTGCCAGCAGCCAAAGGACAGAGAACACTGAAGCTTTCTTT. Protein product: CASSQRTENTEAFF.

This clonotype was seen many times. The chain carries TRBV28 and TRBJ2-3, with 10 positions matching TRBD1. The germline gives CDR1 MDHEN, CDR2 SYDVKM. The CDR3 is made up of 12 amino acids. V was clipped by 5 bases and J by 10 bases; unmatched bases: 3. As DNA, the CDR3 is TGTGCCAGCAGTATGGACAGGGGGGCGCAGTATTTT. It encodes CASSMDRGAQYF. Together with reference TRBV28 and TRBJ2-3, the CDR3 gives the full variable domain: DVKVTQSSRYLVKRTGEKVFLECVQDMDHENMFWYRQDPGLGLRLIYFSYDVKMKEKGDIPEGYSVSREKKERFSLILESASTNQTSMYLCASSMDRGAQYFGPGTRLTVL.

This rearrangement joins TRBV11-3 to TRBJ2-5; 11 bases match TRBD2. This CDR3 contains 15 residues. Per the germline V gene, CDR1 is SGHNT and CDR2 is YENEEA. With V trimmed by 0 bases and J by 4 bases, 1 base remained unmatched. The chain's CDR3 is CASSLETSGIETQYF. The CDR3 nucleotides read TGTGCCAGCAGCTTAGAGACTAGCGGGATAGAGACCCAGTACTTC.

This clonotype was observed many times. This chain joins TRBV11-2 and TRBJ1-6, with 7 bases lining up with TRBD1. CDR3 length: 15 amino acids. J gave up 6 bases and V 5 bases, and 7 bases lay outside the gene matches. The germline gives CDR1 SGHAT, CDR2 FQNNGV. CDR3 residues: CASSTSAGGNSPLHF. CDR3 bases: TGTGCCAGCAGCACCTCGGCAGGGGGTAATTCACCCCTCCACTTT.

The genes are TRBV4-3 and TRBJ2-7, with TRBD2 matching over 10 bases. CDR3 length: 14 residues. Germline V gives CDR1 LGHNA, CDR2 YSLEER. The J segment lost 5 bases and the V segment lost 4 bases, leaving 5 bases of the junction unmatched. CDR3 loop: CASSPYSGGDEQYF. The CDR3 bases are TGCGCCAGCAGCCCCTACAGCGGGGGGGACGAGCAGTACTTC.

The J gene is TRBJ2-3, the V gene TRBV7-3, with D perhaps matching TRBD1 (6 bases). The germline gives CDR1 SGHTA, CDR2 FQGTGA. This CDR3 has 14 amino acids. V was cut by 4 bases and J by 6 bases, with 14 bases left in between. The CDR3 bases are TGTGCCAGCAGCTCACAGGGTCCGGGGGATACGCAGTATTTT. Its protein product is CASSSQGPGDTQYF.

This clonotype was recorded many times. The V call is TRBV10-3, the J call TRBJ2-7, with D unclear. Trimming left V 0 bases short and J 1 base short, with 10 bases between. Germline values: CDR1 ENHRY, CDR2 SYGVKD. This CDR3 is 15 amino acids long. The chain's CDR3 is CAISESGFPSYEQYF. Here the CDR3 DNA reads TGTGCCATCAGTGAGTCGGGCTTTCCATCCTACGAGCAGTACTTC.

This chain connects TRBV4-1 to TRBJ2-2; D call uncertain. This CDR3 spans 13 amino acids. The germline V gene encodes CDR1 MGHRA and CDR2 YSYEKL. The germline V and J ends were trimmed by 3 bases and 0 bases, with 2 bases remaining between them. Here the CDR3 DNA reads TGCGCCAGCAGCCACCCGAACACCGGGGAGCTGTTTTTT. Translating gives CASSHPNTGELFF.